One and the same sample provided the 13 T cell receptor beta chains below, sequenced in a study of post-analysis software for immune sequencing data (dated by TCRdb to between 2015 and 2016). Broad study findings and their caveats: Patients showed significantly higher frequencies than controls for several TRBV segments, among them TRBV5-6, TRBV5-1 and TRBV20-1.

Their antigens are not known. The library was generated by PCR. The run used an Illumina HiSeq 2500. Unique molecular identifiers were incorporated into TCR beta cDNA libraries to reduce PCR and sequencing biases. TCRdb passed the public sequencing reads through fastp at Q25 and MiXCR, retaining productive beta sequences. Rows matching on CDR3 protein sequence are summarized as one entry with the most common DNA and genes. The sample has 150,000 to 200,000 distinct CDR3 sequences on record, about 29% of them singletons. The biggest ten clones account for about 1.6% of the sample. Sequenced material: blood. The receptors derive from a girl under 18 with multiple sclerosis.

This clonotype was observed at least ten times. The rearrangement joins TRBV10-3 to TRBJ2-3, with D possibly matching TRBD2 (6 bases). Deletions cut 2 bases from V and 6 bases from J, with 15 bases between. Germline CDR1 and CDR2: ENHRY and SYGVKD. This CDR3 comprises 15 residues. The CDR3: CAISERGGGMDTQYF. The CDR3 DNA reads TGTGCCATCAGTGAGAGGGGAGGAGGGATGGATACGCAGTATTTT.

The chain joins TRBV6-1 to TRBJ2-2; 8 positions match TRBD2. Germline trimming cut 8 bases from V and 3 bases from J; bases unmatched to any gene: 5. This CDR3 spans 14 amino acids. Germline loops: CDR1 MNHNS, CDR2 SASEGT. Written as DNA, the CDR3 is TGTGCCAGCTGGGTACTAGCGGACACCGGGGAGCTGTTTTTT. Translating it yields CASWVLADTGELFF.

The chain has TRBV10-2 and TRBJ1-4; D unresolved. Between the trimmed V and J ends, which lost 2 bases and 5 bases, there was a span of 18 bases. In germline, CDR1 is WSHSY, CDR2 SAAADI. This CDR3 comprises 17 residues. The CDR3 here is CASSEPHRDSWNEKLFF. CDR3 coding DNA: TGCGCCAGCAGTGAGCCCCACCGGGATTCCTGGAATGAAAAACTGTTTTTT.

This clonotype was found a few times. A junction boundary mismatches the germline segment, possibly from a read error. For the CDR3, the DNA is TGTGCCAGCATCTCCGGGAGCCAAGGGACCCAGTACTTC. As protein: CASISGSQGTQYF. The V gene is TRBV6-6, the J gene TRBJ2-5; a weak D match, TRBD2 (6 bases). The germline V gene encodes CDR1 MNHNY and CDR2 SVGAGI (reference sequence). The length of the CDR3 is 13 residues.

The chain employs TRBV3-1 and TRBJ1-2, with D possibly TRBD1 on 6 matching bases. Per germline, CDR1 LGHDT and CDR2 YNNKEL (reference sequence). Trimming pared 6 bases from V and 0 bases from J, leaving 14 bases between. The CDR3 is 15 amino acids. In DNA, the CDR3 is TGTGCCAGCAGTCAACTCCAGGGGTCTAACTATGGCTACACCTTC. Translating gives CASSQLQGSNYGYTF.

The chain recombines TRBV7-9 with TRBJ1-4; D unclear. V was shortened by 5 bases and J by 0 bases, with 10 bases between the two germline ends. CDR1 and CDR2 from the germline V gene are SEHNR and FQNEAQ (reference sequence). The CDR3 sequence is 15 residues long. CDR3 sequence (DNA): TGTGCCAGCAGCCTCCAGATTCCAACTAATGAAAAACTGTTTTTT. Translating it yields CASSLQIPTNEKLFF. The full variable domain, completed using reference TRBV7-9 and TRBJ1-4, is DTGVSQNPRHKITKRGQNVTFRCDPISEHNRLYWYRQTLGQGPEFLTYFQNEAQLEKSRLLSDRFSAERPKGSFSTLEIQRTEQGDSAMYLCASSLQIPTNEKLFFGSGTQLSVL.

This clonotype was seen a few times. This chain uses TRBV10-3 with TRBJ1-1, with D unclear. The CDR3 has 13 residues. CDR1 and CDR2 (germline): ENHRY, SYGVKD. Trimming took 5 bases from V and 7 from J, leaving 14 bases between them. The CDR3 here is CAISTRGDLEAFF. As DNA, the CDR3 is TGTGCCATCAGTACACGCGGAGACCTTGAAGCTTTCTTT.

A few counts support this clonotype. The CDR3 loop is CASGLGQGNQPQHF. CDR3 coding DNA: TGTGCTAGTGGTTTAGGACAGGGCAATCAGCCCCAGCATTTT. The J gene is TRBJ1-5, the V gene TRBV12-5, with TRBD1 identical over 7 bases. This CDR3 has 14 residues. Germline V CDR1 and CDR2: LGHNT, FRNRAP. After removal of 3 bases from V and 2 bases from J, the junction contained 1 base not matched to a gene.

The chain is built from TRBV6-6 and TRBJ1-2, with D unresolved. Germline values: CDR1 MNHNY, CDR2 SVGAGI (reference sequence). The CDR3 length is 14 residues. With 6 bases removed from V and 2 bases from J, the gap between germline ends came to 13 bases. For the CDR3, the DNA is TGTGCCAGCAGCCTCCAGGATCCGAACTATGGCTACACCTTC. It translates to CASSLQDPNYGYTF.

The V call is TRBV5-1, the J call TRBJ2-7; D is perhaps TRBD1 (5 bases). Gene TRBJ2-5 matches the end of the DNA better, so the J call may be wrong. From germline, CDR1 is SGHRS and CDR2 YFSETQ. The CDR3 has 13 amino acids. The CDR3 DNA reads TGCGCCAGCAAGGGGCAAAGCCAAGAGACCCAGTACTTC. Encoded protein: CASKGQSQETQYF.

This clonotype occurred many times. The chain uses TRBV20-1 and TRBJ1-4, with TRBD1 as a possible D gene (5 bases). Trimming pared 6 bases from V and 5 bases from J, leaving 13 bases between. This CDR3 comprises 13 residues. The germline gives CDR1 DFQATT, CDR2 SNEGSKA (reference sequence). CDR3 in amino acids: CSASGTGNEKLFF. CDR3 sequence (DNA): TGCAGTGCGTCCGGGACGGGCAATGAAAAACTGTTTTTT.

V usage is TRBV25-1 and J usage is TRBJ1-5; D is possibly TRBD2 (5 bases). The J call may be mistaken, given a closer DNA end match to TRBJ2-3. CDR3 length: 13 residues. In germline, CDR1 is MGHDK, CDR2 SYGVNS. The CDR3 sequence is CASSELGNQPQYF. The CDR3 region has the DNA TGTGCCAGCAGTGAACTCGGGAATCAGCCCCAGTATTTT.

The rearrangement joins TRBV6-5 to TRBJ2-7; tentative D call: TRBD2 (6 bases). The CDR3 spans 15 residues. Germline CDR1 is MNHEY and CDR2 is SVGAGI. V lost 0 bases, J lost 3 bases, and 12 bases lay in between. As DNA, the CDR3 is TGTGCCAGCAGTTACTCAGGACTAACAAACTACGAGCAGTACTTC. Amino acids: CASSYSGLTNYEQYF.